The T cell receptor beta chain described here comes from a study of T cell responses to AZD1222 COVID-19 vaccine. Study-wide background: Pooling was applied to second doses at about 4 or about 12 weeks.

As concerns this clone: Its specificity is unknown. One junction end disagrees with the germline gene, perhaps due to a read error.

Germline V gene data show CDR1 as SSHAT and CDR2 as FNYEAQ (reference sequence). The length of the CDR3 is 13 residues. Data came from immunoSEQ multiplex PCR; TCRdb stores just in-frame clones and leaves some out. The table has approximately 100,000 clones, about 88% seen once. Study conclusions and caveats: CD4 TCRs covered the whole spike, strongest at regions 160-218 and 743-854. Clonal diversity was possibly underestimated; the donors were predominantly white British and more often female.

The TCR originated in an adult in good health. The V gene is TRBV7-7, the J gene TRBJ2-5; D not resolved. This specimen consisted of peripheral blood, obtained on day 0 of AZD1222 vaccination. The CDR3 coding sequence is TGTGCTAGCAGCCCACGGTCCGGGGAGACCCAGTACTTC. It yields the protein CASSPRSGETQYF.